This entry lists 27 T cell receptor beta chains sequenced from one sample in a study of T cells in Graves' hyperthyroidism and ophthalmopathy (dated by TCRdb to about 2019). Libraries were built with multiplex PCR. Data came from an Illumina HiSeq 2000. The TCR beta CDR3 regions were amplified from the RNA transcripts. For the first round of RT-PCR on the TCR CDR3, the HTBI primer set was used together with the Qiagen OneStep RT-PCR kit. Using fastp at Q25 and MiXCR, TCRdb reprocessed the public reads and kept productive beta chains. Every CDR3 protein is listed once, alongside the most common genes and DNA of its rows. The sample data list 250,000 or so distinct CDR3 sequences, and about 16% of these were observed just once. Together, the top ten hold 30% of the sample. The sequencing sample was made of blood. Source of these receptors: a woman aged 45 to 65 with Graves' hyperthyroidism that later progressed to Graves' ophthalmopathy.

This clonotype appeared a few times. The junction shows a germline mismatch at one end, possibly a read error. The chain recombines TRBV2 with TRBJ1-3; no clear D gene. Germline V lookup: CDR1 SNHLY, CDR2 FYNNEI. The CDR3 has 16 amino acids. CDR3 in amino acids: CASRSPWTGSRNTIYF. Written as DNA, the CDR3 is TGTGCCAGCAGGAGCCCCTGGACGGGCTCTAGAAACACCATATATTTT.

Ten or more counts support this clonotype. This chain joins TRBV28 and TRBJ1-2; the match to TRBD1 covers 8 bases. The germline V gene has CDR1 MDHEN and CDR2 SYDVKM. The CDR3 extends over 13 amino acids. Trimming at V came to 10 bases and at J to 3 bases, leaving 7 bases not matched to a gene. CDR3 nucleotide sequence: TGTGCCACCCCGGACAGGGACGACTATGGCTACACCTTC. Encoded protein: CATPDRDDYGYTF.

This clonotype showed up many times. The CDR3 is CASSLRQGSTEAFF. CDR3 sequence (DNA): TGCGCCAGCAGCCTAAGACAGGGGAGCACTGAAGCTTTCTTT. This rearrangement joins TRBV5-1 to TRBJ1-1; 8 bases line up with TRBD1. The V gene end was trimmed by 4 bases and the J gene end by 4 bases; junction bases not matched to a gene: 6. There are 14 residues in the CDR3. Germline CDR1 reads SGHRS; CDR2 reads YFSETQ.

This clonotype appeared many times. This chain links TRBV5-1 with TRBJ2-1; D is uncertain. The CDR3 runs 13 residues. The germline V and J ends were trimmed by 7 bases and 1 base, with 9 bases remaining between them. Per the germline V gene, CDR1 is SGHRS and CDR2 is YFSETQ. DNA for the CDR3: TGCGCCAGCCGAGGTAAATCCTACAATGAGCAGTTCTTC. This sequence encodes CASRGKSYNEQFF.

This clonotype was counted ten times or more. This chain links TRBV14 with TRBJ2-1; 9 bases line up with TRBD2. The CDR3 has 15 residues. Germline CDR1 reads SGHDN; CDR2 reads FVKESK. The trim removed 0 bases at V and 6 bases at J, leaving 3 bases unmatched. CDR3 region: CASSQETSGPNEQFF. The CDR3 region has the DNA TGTGCCAGCAGCCAAGAGACTAGCGGCCCCAATGAGCAGTTCTTC. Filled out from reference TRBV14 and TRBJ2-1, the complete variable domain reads EAGVTQFPSHSVIEKGQTVTLRCDPISGHDNLYWYRRVMGKEIKFLLHFVKESKQDESGMPNNRFLAERTGGTYSTLKVQPAELEDSGVYFCASSQETSGPNEQFFGPGTRLTVL.

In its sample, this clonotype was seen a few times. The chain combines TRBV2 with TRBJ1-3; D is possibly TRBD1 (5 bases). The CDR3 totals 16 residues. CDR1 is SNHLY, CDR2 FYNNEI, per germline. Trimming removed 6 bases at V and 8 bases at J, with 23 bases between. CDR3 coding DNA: TGTGCCAGCAGGGGTGAGCGACAGCGCTTTAAGGACACCATATATTTT. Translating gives CASRGERQRFKDTIYF. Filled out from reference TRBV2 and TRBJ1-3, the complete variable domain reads EPEVTQTPSHQVTQMGQEVILRCVPISNHLYFYWYRQILGQKVEFLVSFYNNEISEKSEIFDDQFSVERPDGSNFTLKIRSTKLEDSAMYFCASRGERQRFKDTIYFGEGSWLTVV.

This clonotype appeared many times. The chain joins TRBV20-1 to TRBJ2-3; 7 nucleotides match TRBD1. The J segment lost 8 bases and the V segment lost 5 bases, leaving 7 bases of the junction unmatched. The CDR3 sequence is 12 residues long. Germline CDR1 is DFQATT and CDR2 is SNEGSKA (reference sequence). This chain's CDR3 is CSAVGRDSTQYF. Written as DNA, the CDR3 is TGCAGTGCTGTTGGAAGGGACAGTACGCAGTATTTT.

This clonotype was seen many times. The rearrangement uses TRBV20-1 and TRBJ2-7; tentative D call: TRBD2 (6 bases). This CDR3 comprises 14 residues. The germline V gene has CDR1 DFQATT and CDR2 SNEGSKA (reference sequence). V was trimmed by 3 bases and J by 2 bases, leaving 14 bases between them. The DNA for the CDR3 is TGCAGTGCTAGTTTAGCGGACGGAACCTACGAGCAGTACTTC. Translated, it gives CSASLADGTYEQYF.

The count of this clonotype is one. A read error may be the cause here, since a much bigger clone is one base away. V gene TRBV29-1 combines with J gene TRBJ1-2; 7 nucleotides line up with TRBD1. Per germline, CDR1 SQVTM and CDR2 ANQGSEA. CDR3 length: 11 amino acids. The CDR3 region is CGASGQKGYTF. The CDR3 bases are TGCGGCGCGTCGGGACAGAAGGGCTACACCTTC.

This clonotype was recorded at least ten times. CDR3 DNA sequence: TGTGCCTGGAGAACCAAACAGGGGGATACAGATACGCAGTATTTT. This sequence encodes CAWRTKQGDTDTQYF. The gene calls are TRBV30 and TRBJ2-3, with 8 bases matching TRBD1. This CDR3 spans 15 amino acids. V trimming: 3 bases; J trimming: 3 bases; junction bases outside the gene matches: 8. Germline CDR1 is GTSNPN and CDR2 is SVGIG (reference sequence).

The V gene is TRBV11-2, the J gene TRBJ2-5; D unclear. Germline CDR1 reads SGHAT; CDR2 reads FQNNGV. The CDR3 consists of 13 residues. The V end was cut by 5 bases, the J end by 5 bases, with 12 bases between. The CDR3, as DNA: TGTGCCAGCAGCCGCCCCACCACCGAGACCCAGTACTTC. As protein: CASSRPTTETQYF.

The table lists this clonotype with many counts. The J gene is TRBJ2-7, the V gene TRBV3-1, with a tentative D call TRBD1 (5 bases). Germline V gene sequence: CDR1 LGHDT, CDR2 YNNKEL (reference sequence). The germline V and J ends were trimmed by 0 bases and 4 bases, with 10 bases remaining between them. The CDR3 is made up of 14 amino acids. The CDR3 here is CASSQDLTAYEQYF. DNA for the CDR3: TGTGCCAGCAGCCAAGACCTGACAGCGTACGAGCAGTACTTC.

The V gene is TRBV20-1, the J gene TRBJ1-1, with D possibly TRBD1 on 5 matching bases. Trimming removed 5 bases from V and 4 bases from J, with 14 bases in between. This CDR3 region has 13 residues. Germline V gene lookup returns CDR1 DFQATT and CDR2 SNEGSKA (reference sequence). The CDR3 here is CSAPNPGGTEAFF. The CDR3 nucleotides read TGCAGTGCTCCCAACCCCGGGGGCACTGAAGCTTTCTTT.

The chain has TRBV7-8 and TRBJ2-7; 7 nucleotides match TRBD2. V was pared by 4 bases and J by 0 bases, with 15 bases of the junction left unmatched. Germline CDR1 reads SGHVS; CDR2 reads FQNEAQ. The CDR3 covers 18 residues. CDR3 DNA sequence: TGTGCCAGCAGCTCCTCGTCCGGTGGCGGGAGACGCTCCTACGAGCAGTACTTC. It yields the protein CASSSSSGGGRRSYEQYF.

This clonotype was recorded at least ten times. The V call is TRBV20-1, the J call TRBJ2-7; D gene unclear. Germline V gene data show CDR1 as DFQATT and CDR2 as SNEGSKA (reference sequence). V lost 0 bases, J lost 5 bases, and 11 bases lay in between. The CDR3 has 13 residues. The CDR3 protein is CSARDVAGNEQYF. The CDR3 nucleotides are TGCAGTGCTAGAGATGTAGCAGGCAACGAGCAGTACTTC.

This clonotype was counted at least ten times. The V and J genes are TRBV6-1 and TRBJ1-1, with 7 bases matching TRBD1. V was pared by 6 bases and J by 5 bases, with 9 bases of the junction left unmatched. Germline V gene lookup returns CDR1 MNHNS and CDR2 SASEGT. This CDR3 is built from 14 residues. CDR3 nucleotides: TGTGCCAGCAGGGATCGGACAGGAGGGACTGAAGCTTTCTTT. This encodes CASRDRTGGTEAFF.

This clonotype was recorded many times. In DNA, the CDR3 is TGTGCCAGCTCACCATCTACAGGGGCCACTGAAGCTTTCTTT. Amino acid sequence: CASSPSTGATEAFF. The chain carries TRBV18 and TRBJ1-1, with TRBD1 matching over 7 bases. This CDR3 has 14 amino acids. Germline-derived CDR1 and CDR2 are KGHSH and LQKENI. The V gene end was trimmed by 2 bases and the J gene end by 4 bases; junction bases not matched to a gene: 4. Full variable domain (outside the CDR3, taken from reference TRBV18 and TRBJ1-1): NAGVMQNPRHLVRRRGQEARLRCSPMKGHSHVYWYRQLPEEGLKFMVYLQKENIIDESGMPKERFSAEFPKEGPSILRIQQVVRGDSAAYFCASSPSTGATEAFFGQGTRLTVV.

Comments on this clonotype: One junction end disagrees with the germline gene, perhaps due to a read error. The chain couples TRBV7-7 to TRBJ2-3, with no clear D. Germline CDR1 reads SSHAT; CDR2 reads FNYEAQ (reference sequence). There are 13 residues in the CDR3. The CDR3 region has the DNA TGTGCTAGCAGCTTAAACCGCGCAGATACGCAGTATTTT. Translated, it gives CASSLNRADTQYF. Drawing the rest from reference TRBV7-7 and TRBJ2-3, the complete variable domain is GAGVSQSPRYKVTKRGQDVTLRCDPISSHATLYWYQQALGQGPEFLTYFNYEAQPDKSGLPSDRFSAERPEGSISTLTIQRTEQRDSAMYRCASSLNRADTQYFGPGTRLTVL.

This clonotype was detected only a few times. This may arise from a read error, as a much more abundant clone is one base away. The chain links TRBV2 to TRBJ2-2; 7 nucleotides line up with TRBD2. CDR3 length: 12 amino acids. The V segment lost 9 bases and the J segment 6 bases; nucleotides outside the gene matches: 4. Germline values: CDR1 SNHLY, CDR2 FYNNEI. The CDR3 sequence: CARGGESGELFF. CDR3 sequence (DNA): TGTGCCAGGGGGGGGGAGTCCGGGGAGCTGTTTTTT. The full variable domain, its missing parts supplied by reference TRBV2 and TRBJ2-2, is EPEVTQTPSHQVTQMGQEVILRCVPISNHLYFYWYRQILGQKVEFLVSFYNNEISEKSEIFDDQFSVERPDGSNFTLKIRSTKLEDSAMYFCARGGESGELFFGEGSRLTVL.

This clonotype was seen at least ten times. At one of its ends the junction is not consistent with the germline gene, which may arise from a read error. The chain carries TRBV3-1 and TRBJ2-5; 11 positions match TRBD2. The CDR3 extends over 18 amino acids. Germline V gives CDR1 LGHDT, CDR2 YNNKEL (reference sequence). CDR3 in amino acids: CASSQDRSLAGVLETQHF. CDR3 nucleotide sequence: TGTGCCAGCAGCCAAGATCGGTCACTAGCGGGAGTCTTAGAGACCCAGCACTTC.

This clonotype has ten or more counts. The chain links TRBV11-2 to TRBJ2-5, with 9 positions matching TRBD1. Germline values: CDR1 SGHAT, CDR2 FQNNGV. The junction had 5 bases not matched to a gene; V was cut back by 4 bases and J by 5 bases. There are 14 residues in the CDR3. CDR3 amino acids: CASSYSGQGETQYF. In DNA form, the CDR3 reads TGTGCCAGCAGCTACTCCGGACAGGGGGAGACCCAGTACTTC.

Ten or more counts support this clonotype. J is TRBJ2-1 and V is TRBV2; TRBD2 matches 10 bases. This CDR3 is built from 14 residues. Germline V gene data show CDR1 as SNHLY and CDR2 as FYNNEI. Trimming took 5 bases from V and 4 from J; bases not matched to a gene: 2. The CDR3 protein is CASSPLAGYNEQFF. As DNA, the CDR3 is TGTGCCAGCAGTCCACTAGCGGGGTACAATGAGCAGTTCTTC.

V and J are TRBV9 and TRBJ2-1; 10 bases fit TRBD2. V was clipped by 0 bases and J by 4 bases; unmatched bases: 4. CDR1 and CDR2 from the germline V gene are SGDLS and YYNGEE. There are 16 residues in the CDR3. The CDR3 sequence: CASSVAWTSGYNEQFF. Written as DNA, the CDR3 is TGTGCCAGCAGCGTAGCTTGGACTAGCGGTTACAATGAGCAGTTCTTC.

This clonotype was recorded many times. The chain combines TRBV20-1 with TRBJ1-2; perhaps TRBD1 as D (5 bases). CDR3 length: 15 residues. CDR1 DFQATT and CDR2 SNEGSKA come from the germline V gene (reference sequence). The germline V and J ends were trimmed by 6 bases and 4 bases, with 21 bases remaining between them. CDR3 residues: CSARLGGGEGYGYTF. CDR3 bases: TGCAGTGCGAGACTCGGGGGGGGAGAGGGCTATGGCTACACCTTC.

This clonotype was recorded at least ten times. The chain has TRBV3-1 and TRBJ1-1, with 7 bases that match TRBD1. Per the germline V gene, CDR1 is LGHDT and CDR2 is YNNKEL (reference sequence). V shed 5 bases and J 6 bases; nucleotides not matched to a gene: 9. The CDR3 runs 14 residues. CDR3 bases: TGTGCCAGCAGCGATACGGACAGGACTCCTGAAGCTTTCTTT. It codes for CASSDTDRTPEAFF.

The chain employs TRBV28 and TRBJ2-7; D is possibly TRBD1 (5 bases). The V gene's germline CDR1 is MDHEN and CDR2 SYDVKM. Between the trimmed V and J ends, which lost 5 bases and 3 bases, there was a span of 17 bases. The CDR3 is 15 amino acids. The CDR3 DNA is TGTGCCAGCAGTCCCCTGTCGGACATAGACTACGAGCAGTACTTC. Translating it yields CASSPLSDIDYEQYF.

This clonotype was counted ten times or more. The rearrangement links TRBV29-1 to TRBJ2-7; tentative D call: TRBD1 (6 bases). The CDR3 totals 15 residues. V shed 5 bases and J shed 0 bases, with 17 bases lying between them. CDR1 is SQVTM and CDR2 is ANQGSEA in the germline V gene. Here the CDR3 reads CSVIRSGGSSYEQYF. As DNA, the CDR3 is TGCAGCGTTATAAGAAGTGGGGGCAGCTCCTACGAGCAGTACTTC.